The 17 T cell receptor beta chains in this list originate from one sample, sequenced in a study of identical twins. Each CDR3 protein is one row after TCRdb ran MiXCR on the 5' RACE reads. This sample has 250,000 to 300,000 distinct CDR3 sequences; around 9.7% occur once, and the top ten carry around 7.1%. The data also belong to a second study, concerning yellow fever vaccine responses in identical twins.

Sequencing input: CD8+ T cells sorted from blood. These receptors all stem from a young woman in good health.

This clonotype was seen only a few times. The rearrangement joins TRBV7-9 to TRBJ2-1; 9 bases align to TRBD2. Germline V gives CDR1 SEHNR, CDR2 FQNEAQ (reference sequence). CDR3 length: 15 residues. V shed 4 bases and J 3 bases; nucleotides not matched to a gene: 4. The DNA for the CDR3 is TGTGCCAGCAGCTCCGAAGCGGGAGGCTACAATGAGCAGTTCTTC. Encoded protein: CASSSEAGGYNEQFF.

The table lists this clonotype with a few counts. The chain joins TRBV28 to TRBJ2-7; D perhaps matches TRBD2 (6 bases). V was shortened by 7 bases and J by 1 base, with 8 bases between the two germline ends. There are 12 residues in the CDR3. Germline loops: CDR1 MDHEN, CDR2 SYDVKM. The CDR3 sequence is CASIGLSYEQYF. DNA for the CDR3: TGTGCCAGCATAGGACTATCCTACGAGCAGTACTTC.

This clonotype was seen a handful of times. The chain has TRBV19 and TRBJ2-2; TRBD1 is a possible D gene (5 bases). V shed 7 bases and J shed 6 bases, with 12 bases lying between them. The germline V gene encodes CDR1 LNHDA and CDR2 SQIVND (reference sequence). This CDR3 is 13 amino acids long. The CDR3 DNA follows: TGTGCCAGTAACGCGGACAAGGCCGGGGAGCTGTTTTTT. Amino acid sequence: CASNADKAGELFF. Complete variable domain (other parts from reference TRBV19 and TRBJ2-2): DGGITQSPKYLFRKEGQNVTLSCEQNLNHDAMYWYRQDPGQGLRLIYYSQIVNDFQKGDIAEGYSVSREKKESFPLTVTSAQKNPTAFYLCASNADKAGELFFGEGSRLTVL.

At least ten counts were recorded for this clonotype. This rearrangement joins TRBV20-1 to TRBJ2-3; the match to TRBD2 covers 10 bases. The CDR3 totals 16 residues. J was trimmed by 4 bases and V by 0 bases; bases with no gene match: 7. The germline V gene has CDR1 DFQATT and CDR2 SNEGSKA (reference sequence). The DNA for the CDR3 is TGCAGTGCTAGAGATAGGCTAGCGGGAGATGCAGATACGCAGTATTTT. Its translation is CSARDRLAGDADTQYF.

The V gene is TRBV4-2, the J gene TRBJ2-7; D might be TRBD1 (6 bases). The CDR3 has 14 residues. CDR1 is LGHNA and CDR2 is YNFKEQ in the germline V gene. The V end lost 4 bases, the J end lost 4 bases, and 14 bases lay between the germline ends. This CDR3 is CASSRRDKDYEQYF. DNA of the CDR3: TGTGCCAGCAGCCGACGGGACAAGGATTACGAGCAGTACTTC.

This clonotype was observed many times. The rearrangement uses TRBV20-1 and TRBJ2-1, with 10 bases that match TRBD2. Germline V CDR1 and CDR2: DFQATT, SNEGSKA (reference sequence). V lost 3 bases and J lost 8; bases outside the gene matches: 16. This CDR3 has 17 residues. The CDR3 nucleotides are TGCAGTGCTAGGAACCGAGCGGGAGGGCCTAAGCCCGATGAGCAGTTCTTC. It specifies CSARNRAGGPKPDEQFF.

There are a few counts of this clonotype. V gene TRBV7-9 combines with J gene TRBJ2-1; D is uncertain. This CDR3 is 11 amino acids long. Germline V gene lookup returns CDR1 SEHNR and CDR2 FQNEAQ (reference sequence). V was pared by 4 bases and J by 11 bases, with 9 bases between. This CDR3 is CASSSAVQQFF. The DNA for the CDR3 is TGTGCCAGCAGCTCTGCAGTACAGCAGTTCTTC.

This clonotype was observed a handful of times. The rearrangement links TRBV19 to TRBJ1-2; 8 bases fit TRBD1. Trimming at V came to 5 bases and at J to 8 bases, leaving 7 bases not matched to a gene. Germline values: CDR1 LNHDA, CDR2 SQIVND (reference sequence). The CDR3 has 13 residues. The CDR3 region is CASSSGGAGGYTF. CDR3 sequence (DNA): TGTGCCAGTAGTTCAGGGGGCGCAGGAGGCTACACCTTC.

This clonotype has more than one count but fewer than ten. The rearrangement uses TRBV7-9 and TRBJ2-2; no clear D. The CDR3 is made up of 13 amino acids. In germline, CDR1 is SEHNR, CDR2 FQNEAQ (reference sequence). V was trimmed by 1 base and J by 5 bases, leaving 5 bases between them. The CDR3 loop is CASSLERTGELFF. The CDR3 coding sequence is TGTGCCAGCAGCTTAGAGCGTACCGGGGAGCTGTTTTTT.

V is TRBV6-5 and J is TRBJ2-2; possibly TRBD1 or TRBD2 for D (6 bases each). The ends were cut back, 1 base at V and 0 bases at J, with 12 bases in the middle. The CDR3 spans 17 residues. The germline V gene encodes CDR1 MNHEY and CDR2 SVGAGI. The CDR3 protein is CASSYFIGGPNTGELFF. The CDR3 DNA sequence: TGTGCCAGCAGTTACTTTATTGGGGGGCCGAACACCGGGGAGCTGTTTTTT.

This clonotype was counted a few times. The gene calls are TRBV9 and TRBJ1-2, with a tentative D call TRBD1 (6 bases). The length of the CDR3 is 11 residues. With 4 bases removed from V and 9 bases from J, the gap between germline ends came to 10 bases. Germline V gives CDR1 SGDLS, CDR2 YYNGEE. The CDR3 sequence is CASSPQGSYTF. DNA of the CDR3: TGTGCCAGCAGCCCCCAGGGGAGCTACACCTTC. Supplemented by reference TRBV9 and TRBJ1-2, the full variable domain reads DSGVTQTPKHLITATGQRVTLRCSPRSGDLSVYWYQQSLDQGLQFLIQYYNGEERAKGNILERFSAQQFPDLHSELNLSSLELGDSALYFCASSPQGSYTFGSGTRLTVV.

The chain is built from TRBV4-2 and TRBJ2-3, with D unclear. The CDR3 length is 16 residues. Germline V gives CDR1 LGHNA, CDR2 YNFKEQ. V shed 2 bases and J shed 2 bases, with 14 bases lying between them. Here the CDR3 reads CASSQIGQAITDTQYF. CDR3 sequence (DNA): TGTGCCAGCAGCCAAATTGGGCAGGCGATCACAGATACGCAGTATTTT.

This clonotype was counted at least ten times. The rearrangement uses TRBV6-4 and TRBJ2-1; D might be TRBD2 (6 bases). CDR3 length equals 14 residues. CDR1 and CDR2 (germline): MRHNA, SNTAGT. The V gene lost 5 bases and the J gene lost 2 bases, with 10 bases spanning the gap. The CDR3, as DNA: TGTGCCAGCAGTCCCGCGGGAACCTACAATGAGCAGTTCTTC. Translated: CASSPAGTYNEQFF.

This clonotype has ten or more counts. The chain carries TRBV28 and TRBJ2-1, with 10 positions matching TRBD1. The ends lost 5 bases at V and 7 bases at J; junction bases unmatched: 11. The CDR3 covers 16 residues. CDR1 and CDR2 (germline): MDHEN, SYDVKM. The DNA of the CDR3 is TGTGCCAGCAGTGAGATCCCGGGACAGGGGATAAATGAGCAGTTCTTC. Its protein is CASSEIPGQGINEQFF. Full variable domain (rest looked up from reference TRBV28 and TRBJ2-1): DVKVTQSSRYLVKRTGEKVFLECVQDMDHENMFWYRQDPGLGLRLIYFSYDVKMKEKGDIPEGYSVSREKKERFSLILESASTNQTSMYLCASSEIPGQGINEQFFGPGTRLTVL.

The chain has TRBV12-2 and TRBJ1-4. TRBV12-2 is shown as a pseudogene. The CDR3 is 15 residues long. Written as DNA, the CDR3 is TGTGCAAGTCGCTTAGTCGCGCCCATTAATGAAAAACTGTTTTTT. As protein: CASRLVAPINEKLFF.

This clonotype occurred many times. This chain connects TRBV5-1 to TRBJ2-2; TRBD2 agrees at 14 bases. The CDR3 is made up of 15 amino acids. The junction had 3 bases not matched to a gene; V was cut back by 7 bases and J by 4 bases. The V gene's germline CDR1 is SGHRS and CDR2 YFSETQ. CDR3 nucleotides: TGCGCCAGCCGCGGACTAGCGGGAGGCACCGGGGAGCTGTTTTTT. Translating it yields CASRGLAGGTGELFF.

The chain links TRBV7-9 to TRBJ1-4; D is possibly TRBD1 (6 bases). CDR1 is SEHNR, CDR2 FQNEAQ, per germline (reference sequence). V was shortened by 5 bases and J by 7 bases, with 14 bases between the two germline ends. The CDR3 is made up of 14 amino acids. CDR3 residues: CASSHTGIGEKLFF. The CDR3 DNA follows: TGTGCCAGCAGCCATACAGGGATAGGTGAAAAACTGTTTTTT.